This TCR beta chain was obtained from a study of cytomegalovirus exposure and HLA in healthy donors. Study conclusions and caveats: TCR beta sequences numbering about 17,000 were associated with HLA alleles at 0.05 false discovery rate in a later analysis. It was likely that a cluster of highly shared sequence variants was a sequencing artifact. The productive fraction for most TCR beta V segments was about 90% or about 30% in an earlier analysis.

V was pared by 3 bases and J by 8 bases, with 14 bases between. From germline, CDR1 is MNHEY and CDR2 SMNVEV (reference sequence). The CDR3 length is 15 residues. With regard to this clone: As yet, its antigen is unknown.

PCR used 60 Vbeta primers and 13 Jbeta primers. Using immunoSEQ multiplex PCR, the repertoire was profiled, and TCRdb retains in-frame clones only, with some absent. Counted here are 90,000 or so clones, about four fifths occurring once; the ten biggest clones make up around 3.7%. The rearrangement links TRBV27 to TRBJ1-6; D is perhaps TRBD1 (6 bases). Material: PBMCs. This clonotype was sampled from a man aged 25-40 years in good health and CMV-seropositive. DNA of the CDR3: TGTGCCAGCAGTTTGTCCAGGGGAGAGGATTCACCCCTCCACTTT. This sequence encodes CASSLSRGEDSPLHF.